A selection of T cell receptor beta chains follows, all from one sample in a study of T cell changes during pregnancy in multiple sclerosis. Sequencing used immunoSEQ multiplex PCR; TCRdb keeps in-frame clones, though not all of them. The table includes roughly 38,000 clones, around 90% detected once. The sequencing here drew on CD8+ T cells from peripheral blood mononuclear cells, taken in the first trimester of pregnancy. These receptors all come from a female donor with multiple sclerosis, enrolled in a pregnancy study. CDR3s include the opening cysteine and the closing phenylalanine or tryptophan.

CDR3 protein: CASSQELIQPQHF
J gene: TRBJ1-5
V gene: TRBV4-1
CDR3 length: 13

CDR3 protein: CASSYSDGGNEKLFF
J gene: TRBJ1-4
V gene: TRBV6-5
CDR3 length: 15

CDR3 protein: CSVTAGTYEQYF
J gene: TRBJ2-7
V gene: TRBV29-1
CDR3 length: 12

CDR3 protein: CASSRTGENTEAFF
J gene: TRBJ1-1
V gene: TRBV6-5
CDR3 length: 14

CDR3 protein: CALTGFGSYEQYF
J gene: TRBJ2-7
V gene: TRBV14
CDR3 length: 13

CDR3 protein: CATSIGTRAGYEQYF
J gene: TRBJ2-7
V gene: TRBV27
CDR3 length: 15

CDR3 protein: CASRLRQGQIQPQHF
J gene: TRBJ1-5
V gene: TRBV28
CDR3 length: 15

CDR3 protein: CASSYQRGVRETQYF
J gene: TRBJ2-5
V gene: TRBV6-5
CDR3 length: 15

CDR3 protein: CASSFRDTQYF
J gene: TRBJ2-3
V gene: TRBV5-1
CDR3 length: 11

CDR3 protein: CASSQGDLTSGSYTGELFF
J gene: TRBJ2-2
V gene: TRBV4-1
CDR3 length: 19

CDR3 protein: CASSDRGLAGGELFF
J gene: TRBJ2-2
V gene: TRBV4-3
CDR3 length: 15

CDR3 protein: CASISLAGGQETQYF
J gene: TRBJ2-5
V gene: TRBV6-5
CDR3 length: 15

CDR3 protein: CAISEAYKGVNTEAFF
J gene: TRBJ1-1
V gene: TRBV10-3
CDR3 length: 16

CDR3 protein: CASRTGSVLTGELFF
J gene: TRBJ2-2
V gene: TRBV7-9
CDR3 length: 15

CDR3 protein: CASSLGTRTPFF
J gene: TRBJ2-1
V gene: TRBV7-2
CDR3 length: 12

CDR3 protein: CAWSWGYSQSDEQYF
J gene: TRBJ2-7
V gene: TRBV30
CDR3 length: 15

CDR3 protein: CASSSLRGFDSPLHF
J gene: TRBJ1-6
V gene: TRBV7-8
CDR3 length: 15

CDR3 protein: CASSVVEGYEKLFF
J gene: TRBJ1-4
V gene: TRBV9
CDR3 length: 14

CDR3 protein: CASRGGGKPQHF
J gene: TRBJ1-5
V gene: TRBV2
CDR3 length: 12

CDR3 protein: CASRPLAGDIREQYF
J gene: TRBJ2-7
V gene: TRBV6-6
CDR3 length: 15

CDR3 protein: CASSRTSGPYNEQFF
J gene: TRBJ2-1
V gene: TRBV11-1
CDR3 length: 15

CDR3 protein: CASSWAEGANFLYEQFF
J gene: TRBJ2-1
V gene: TRBV5-1
CDR3 length: 17

CDR3 protein: CASSQTSGRDEQFF
J gene: TRBJ2-1
V gene: TRBV6-5
CDR3 length: 14

CDR3 protein: CASSLTRLAGLAYEQYF
J gene: TRBJ2-7
V gene: TRBV5-5
CDR3 length: 17

CDR3 protein: CAWSVSGTEAFF
J gene: TRBJ1-1
V gene: TRBV30
CDR3 length: 12

CDR3 protein: CASSLGPGGSYEQYF
J gene: TRBJ2-7
V gene: TRBV7-8
CDR3 length: 15

CDR3 protein: CSVLSGTSGSDTQYF
J gene: TRBJ2-3
V gene: TRBV29-1
CDR3 length: 15

CDR3 protein: CASSSTGGAGGYTF
J gene: TRBJ1-2
V gene: TRBV6-5
CDR3 length: 14

CDR3 protein: CASSKRGHNQPQHF
J gene: TRBJ1-5
V gene: TRBV19
CDR3 length: 14

CDR3 protein: CASSPPMGRLTEAFF
J gene: TRBJ1-1
V gene: TRBV7-2
CDR3 length: 15

CDR3 protein: CASSGSYNEQFF
J gene: TRBJ2-1
V gene: TRBV27
CDR3 length: 12

CDR3 protein: CASSQASGSGLYEQYF
J gene: TRBJ2-7
V gene: TRBV4-1
CDR3 length: 16